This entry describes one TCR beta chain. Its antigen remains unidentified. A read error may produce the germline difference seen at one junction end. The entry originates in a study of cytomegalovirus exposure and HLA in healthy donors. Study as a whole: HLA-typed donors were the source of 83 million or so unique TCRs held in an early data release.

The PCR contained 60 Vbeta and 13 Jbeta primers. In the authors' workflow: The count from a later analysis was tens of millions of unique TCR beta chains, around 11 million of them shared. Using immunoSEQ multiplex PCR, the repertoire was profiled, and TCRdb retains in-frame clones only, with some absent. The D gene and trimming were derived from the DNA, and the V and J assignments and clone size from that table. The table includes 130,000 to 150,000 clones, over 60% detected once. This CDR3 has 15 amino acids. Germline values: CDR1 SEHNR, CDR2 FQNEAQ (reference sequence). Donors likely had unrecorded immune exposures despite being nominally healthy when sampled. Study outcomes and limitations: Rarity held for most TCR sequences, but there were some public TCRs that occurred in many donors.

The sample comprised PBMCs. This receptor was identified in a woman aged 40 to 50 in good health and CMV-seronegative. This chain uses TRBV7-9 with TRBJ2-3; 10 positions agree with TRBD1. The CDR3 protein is CSSSFRDRGGDTQYF. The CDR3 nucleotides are TGTTCCAGCAGCTTCCGGGACAGGGGAGGAGATACGCAGTATTTT. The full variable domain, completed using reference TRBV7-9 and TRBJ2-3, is DTGVSQNPRHKITKRGQNVTFRCDPISEHNRLYWYRQTLGQGPEFLTYFQNEAQLEKSRLLSDRFSAERPKGSFSTLEIQRTEQGDSAMYLCSSSFRDRGGDTQYFGPGTRLTVL.